Shown below are 25 T cell receptor beta chains from a single sample sequenced in a study of T cell repertoires in cytomegalovirus infection. Using its own MiXCR run on the reads, TCRdb lists one record per CDR3 protein. The sample consists of 680,000 or so distinct CDR3 sequences, 35% of them appearing once. Specimen: PBMCs. These TCRs come from a human donor in good health (CMV status not recorded). Some clones in this sample may be carry-over from other donors' samples.

This clonotype was observed a few times. V and J are TRBV2 and TRBJ2-5; TRBD2 matches 8 bases. Germline V gene data show CDR1 as SNHLY and CDR2 as FYNNEI. V lost 8 bases to trimming and J lost 5 bases; unmatched junction nucleotides: 4. The CDR3 extends over 12 amino acids. The CDR3 protein is CASGLAWETQYF. In nucleotides, the CDR3 is TGTGCCAGCGGACTAGCATGGGAGACCCAGTACTTC.

The chain links TRBV7-8 to TRBJ2-7; perhaps TRBD2 as D (5 bases). CDR1 SGHVS and CDR2 FQNEAQ come from the germline V gene. Between the trimmed V and J ends, which lost 2 bases and 6 bases, there was a span of 14 bases. The CDR3 has 14 residues. As DNA, the CDR3 is TGTGCCAGCAGCTTAACGGGGAGTGTCGGCGAGCAGTACTTC. It codes for CASSLTGSVGEQYF.

V usage is TRBV29-1 and J usage is TRBJ2-7; D possibly matches TRBD1 or TRBD2 (5 bases each). CDR1 is SQVTM and CDR2 is ANQGSEA in the germline V gene. Trimming pared 2 bases from V and 4 bases from J, leaving 9 bases between. The CDR3 spans 12 residues. The CDR3 coding sequence is TGCAGCGTTGAATTGGGACCTTACGAGCAGTACTTC. It translates to CSVELGPYEQYF.

This clonotype was seen more than once but under ten times. The rearrangement links TRBV6-5 to TRBJ1-5; TRBD1 is a possible D gene (6 bases). V lost 0 bases and J 11 bases, leaving 14 bases between the germline ends. Looked up from germline, CDR1 is MNHEY and CDR2 is SVGAGI. The CDR3 length is 14 residues. CDR3: CASSYSTWGATQHF. CDR3 DNA: TGTGCCAGCAGTTACTCGACATGGGGGGCAACCCAGCATTTT.

This clonotype occurred a few times. The V call is TRBV6-2 or TRBV6-3, the J call TRBJ2-7; 7 bases are a match to TRBD1. The CDR3 has 17 residues. CDR1 is MNHEY and CDR2 is SVGEGT in the germline V gene. J lost 1 base, V lost 2 bases, and 11 bases had no gene match. The CDR3 DNA reads TGTGCCAGCAGTTACCCCCCAGGGGGAACTCCTTCCTACGAGCAGTACTTC. As protein: CASSYPPGGTPSYEQYF.

Only a few counts were recorded for this clonotype. This rearrangement joins TRBV28 to TRBJ2-5, with TRBD2 matching 7 bases. Unmatched junction bases numbered 21, after V lost 6 bases and J lost 2 bases. Germline CDR1 reads MDHEN; CDR2 reads SYDVKM. This CDR3 region has 19 residues. CDR3 coding DNA: TGTGCCAGCAGGCTCGCTCTTATTGGCCCAAGCGGGGCTCAAGAGACCCAGTACTTC. This translates into CASRLALIGPSGAQETQYF.

The table lists this clonotype with many counts. The V gene is TRBV28, the J gene TRBJ1-1; D is ambiguous. Germline V gene lookup returns CDR1 MDHEN and CDR2 SYDVKM. Trimming pared 8 bases from V and 0 bases from J, leaving 10 bases between. The CDR3 sequence is 13 residues long. CDR3 amino acids: CASLEEMNTEAFF. CDR3 nucleotide sequence: TGTGCCAGCTTGGAGGAGATGAACACTGAAGCTTTCTTT. Combining the CDR3 with reference TRBV28 and TRBJ1-1 gives the whole variable domain DVKVTQSSRYLVKRTGEKVFLECVQDMDHENMFWYRQDPGLGLRLIYFSYDVKMKEKGDIPEGYSVSREKKERFSLILESASTNQTSMYLCASLEEMNTEAFFGQGTRLTVV.

This clonotype was observed many times. This sequence joins TRBV7-8 and TRBJ1-5, with unresolved D. Trimming cost V 4 bases and J 5 bases, with 9 bases left between them. The CDR3 sequence is 13 residues long. CDR1 and CDR2 (germline): SGHVS, FQNEAQ. The CDR3 here is CASSYSPDQPQHF. CDR3 bases: TGTGCCAGCAGCTACAGTCCAGATCAGCCCCAGCATTTT.

The chain combines TRBV19 with TRBJ1-3; a possible D gene is TRBD1 (5 bases). The CDR3 is 15 residues long. Looked up from germline, CDR1 is LNHDA and CDR2 is SQIVND (reference sequence). The V gene lost 6 bases and the J gene lost 0 bases, with 12 bases spanning the gap. Here the CDR3 DNA reads TGTGCCAGTAGGGACAACTCAATCTCTGGAAACACCATATATTTT. It translates to CASRDNSISGNTIYF.

This clonotype was counted many times. A much larger clone sits a single nucleotide away, making a read error possible. This chain joins TRBV7-6 and TRBJ2-1, with 8 bases lining up with TRBD2. This CDR3 is 15 amino acids long. V lost 2 bases to trimming and J lost 2 bases; unmatched junction nucleotides: 2. CDR1 and CDR2 from the germline V gene are SGHVS and FNYEAQ. The CDR3 spells CASSLSGSPYNEQFF. CDR3 DNA: TGTGCCAGCAGCTTAAGCGGGAGCCCCTACAATGAGCAGTTCTTC.

This chain's CDR3 is CSAALLAGGLFGETQYF. CDR3 nucleotides: TGCAGTGCTGCCTTACTAGCGGGAGGGCTGTTCGGAGAGACCCAGTACTTC. The chain links TRBV20-1 to TRBJ2-5; 13 nucleotides agree with TRBD2. Trimming cost V 5 bases and J 4 bases; bases outside gene matches: 13. This CDR3 region has 17 residues. The germline V gene has CDR1 DFQATT and CDR2 SNEGSKA (reference sequence).

Worth noting for this clonotype: One end of the junction varies from germline; a read error may be responsible. J is TRBJ2-7 and V is TRBV5-1; TRBD1 matches 8 bases. Germline-derived CDR1 and CDR2 are SGHRS and YFSETQ. The CDR3 covers 15 residues. The CDR3: CASSLGTGAVYEQSF. CDR3 nucleotide sequence: TGCGCCAGCAGCCTGGGGACAGGAGCCGTCTACGAGCAGTCCTTC.

The rearrangement uses TRBV19 and TRBJ2-7; D assignment may be TRBD1 or TRBD2 (6 bases each). Trimming took 8 bases from V and 3 from J, leaving 14 bases between them. The germline gives CDR1 LNHDA, CDR2 SQIVND (reference sequence). CDR3 size: 13 residues. This CDR3 is CASSGGASYEQYF. The DNA of the CDR3 is TGTGCCAGTTCCGGGGGCGCGAGCTACGAGCAGTACTTC.

This chain joins TRBV29-1 and TRBJ1-5, with 10 bases fitting TRBD1. V was pared by 6 bases and J by 4 bases, with 3 bases of the junction left unmatched. The CDR3 spans 13 residues. CDR1 is SQVTM, CDR2 ANQGSEA, per germline. The CDR3 region has the DNA TGCAGCGTGAGGACAGGGGGAAATCAGCCCCAGCATTTT. Translation: CSVRTGGNQPQHF.

This clonotype appeared a few times. This sequence joins TRBV4-1 and TRBJ2-3, with no clear D. Looked up from germline, CDR1 is MGHRA and CDR2 is YSYEKL. V lost 0 bases, J lost 0 bases, and 10 bases lay in between. The CDR3 totals 16 residues. CDR3 protein: CASSQDPAASTDTQYF. As DNA, the CDR3 is TGCGCCAGCAGCCAAGATCCCGCGGCTAGCACAGATACGCAGTATTTT.

This chain links TRBV27 with TRBJ1-5, with D possibly being TRBD1 (6 bases). CDR1 MNHEY and CDR2 SMNVEV come from the germline V gene (reference sequence). The CDR3 is 15 amino acids. V was clipped by 6 bases and J by 3 bases, with 15 bases between them. In DNA, the CDR3 is TGTGCCAGCAGATCCCTCGGACAGAACAATCAGCCCCAGCATTTT. Translation gives CASRSLGQNNQPQHF.

The chain links TRBV18 to TRBJ1-4; 9 nucleotides align to TRBD1. CDR1 KGHSH and CDR2 LQKENI come from the germline V gene. CDR3 length: 16 amino acids. Trimming removed 3 bases from V and 8 bases from J; junction bases left unmatched: 10. DNA for the CDR3: TGTGCCAGCTCACCCGGACAGGGGACCGGGACCGAAAAACTGTTTTTT. This gives the protein CASSPGQGTGTEKLFF.

V is TRBV11-1 and J is TRBJ2-1; TRBD2 agrees at 8 bases. Germline loops: CDR1 SGHAT, CDR2 FQDESV (reference sequence). The V segment lost 3 bases and the J segment 8 bases; nucleotides outside the gene matches: 3. The CDR3 is 13 residues long. CDR3: CASSLAGGYEQFF. CDR3 sequence (DNA): TGTGCCAGCAGCTTGGCGGGGGGCTATGAGCAGTTCTTC. Filled out from reference TRBV11-1 and TRBJ2-1, the complete variable domain reads EAEVAQSPRYKITEKSQAVAFWCDPISGHATLYWYRQILGQGPELLVQFQDESVVDDSQLPKDRFSAERLKGVDSTLKIQPAELGDSAMYLCASSLAGGYEQFFGPGTRLTVL.

The rearrangement links TRBV11-2 to TRBJ2-2, with 9 bases fitting TRBD2. The J segment lost 6 bases and the V segment lost 4 bases, leaving 6 bases of the junction unmatched. Germline V gene data show CDR1 as SGHAT and CDR2 as FQNNGV. The CDR3 has 15 amino acids. This CDR3 reads CASSSRLAAAGELFF. Here the CDR3 DNA reads TGTGCCAGCAGCTCTCGACTAGCGGCGGCCGGGGAGCTGTTTTTT.

This clonotype was counted at least ten times. The chain links TRBV12-3 or TRBV12-4 to TRBJ1-4, with 8 positions matching TRBD1. J gave up 10 bases and V 6 bases, and 13 bases lay outside the gene matches. The length of the CDR3 is 15 residues. CDR3 sequence reads: CASSKTGDVQRKLFF. As DNA, the CDR3 is TGTGCCAGCAGCAAGACAGGGGATGTACAAAGAAAACTGTTTTTT.

The V and J genes are TRBV12-3 or TRBV12-4 and TRBJ2-1; D is possibly TRBD2 (6 bases). The CDR3 covers 15 residues. V gave up 7 bases and J gave up 0 bases, with 13 bases separating them. CDR3: CASITETSSYNEQFF. As DNA, the CDR3 is TGTGCCAGCATTACCGAGACTAGCTCCTACAATGAGCAGTTCTTC.

The V and J genes are TRBV7-8 and TRBJ2-1; 7 bases agree with TRBD1. The germline V gene has CDR1 SGHVS and CDR2 FQNEAQ. The trim removed 2 bases at V and 6 bases at J, leaving 13 bases unmatched. The CDR3 is made up of 17 amino acids. CDR3 nucleotides: TGTGCCAGCAGCTTAAGAGGAGAGGGGGCGCGGTCCAATGAGCAGTTCTTC. As protein: CASSLRGEGARSNEQFF.

This clonotype came up many times. The chain joins TRBV11-2 to TRBJ1-3; no firm D call. CDR1 SGHAT and CDR2 FQNNGV come from the germline V gene. Trimming removed 4 bases from V and 1 base from J, with 8 bases in between. The CDR3 has 14 amino acids. Here the CDR3 reads CASSYLGSGNTIYF. In nucleotides, the CDR3 is TGTGCCAGCAGCTACTTGGGGTCTGGAAACACCATATATTTT.

This chain connects TRBV2 to TRBJ1-4; no definite D call. The CDR3 covers 15 residues. V lost 2 bases, J lost 3 bases, and 10 bases lay in between. Germline values: CDR1 SNHLY, CDR2 FYNNEI. In DNA form, the CDR3 reads TGTGCCAGCAGTGAACTCGGCAGCCCTAATGAAAAACTGTTTTTT. As protein: CASSELGSPNEKLFF.

In this sample, this clonotype turned up a few times. The gene calls are TRBV20-1 and TRBJ2-5, with TRBD2 matching over 9 bases. The V segment lost 2 bases and the J segment 4 bases; nucleotides outside the gene matches: 5. CDR1 DFQATT and CDR2 SNEGSKA come from the germline V gene (reference sequence). The CDR3 covers 14 residues. The CDR3 is CSARPLAGSETQYF. DNA for the CDR3: TGCAGTGCTAGACCTCTAGCGGGATCAGAGACCCAGTACTTC.